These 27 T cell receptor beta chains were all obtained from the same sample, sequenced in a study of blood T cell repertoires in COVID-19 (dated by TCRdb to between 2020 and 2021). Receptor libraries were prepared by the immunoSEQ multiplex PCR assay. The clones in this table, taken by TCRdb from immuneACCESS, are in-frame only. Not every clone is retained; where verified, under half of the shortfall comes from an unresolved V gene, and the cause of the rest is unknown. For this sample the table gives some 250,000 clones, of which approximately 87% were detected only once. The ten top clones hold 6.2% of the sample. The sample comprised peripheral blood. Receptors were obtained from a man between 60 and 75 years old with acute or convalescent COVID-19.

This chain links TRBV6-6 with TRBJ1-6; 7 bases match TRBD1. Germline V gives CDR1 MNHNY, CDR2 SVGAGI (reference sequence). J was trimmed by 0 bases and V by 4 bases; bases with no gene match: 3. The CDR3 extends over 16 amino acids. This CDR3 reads CASSSTGVSYNSPLHF. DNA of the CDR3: TGTGCCAGCAGTTCTACAGGGGTCTCCTATAATTCACCCCTCCACTTT.

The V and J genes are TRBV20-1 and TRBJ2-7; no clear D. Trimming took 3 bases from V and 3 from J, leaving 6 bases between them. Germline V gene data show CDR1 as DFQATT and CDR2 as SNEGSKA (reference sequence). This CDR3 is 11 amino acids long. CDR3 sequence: CSASVNYEQYF. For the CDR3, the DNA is TGCAGTGCTAGTGTCAACTACGAGCAGTACTTC.

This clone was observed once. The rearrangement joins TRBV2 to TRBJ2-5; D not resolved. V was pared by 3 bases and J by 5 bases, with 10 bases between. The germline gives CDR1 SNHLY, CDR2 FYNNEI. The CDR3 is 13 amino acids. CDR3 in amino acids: CASSEIYSETQYF. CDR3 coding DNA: TGTGCCAGCAGTGAGATCTATTCGGAGACCCAGTACTTC.

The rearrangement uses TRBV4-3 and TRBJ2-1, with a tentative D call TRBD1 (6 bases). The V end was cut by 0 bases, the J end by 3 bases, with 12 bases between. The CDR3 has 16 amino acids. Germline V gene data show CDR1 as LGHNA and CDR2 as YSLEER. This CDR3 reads CASSQDRGHLYNEQFF. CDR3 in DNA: TGCGCCAGCAGCCAAGACCGGGGACACCTCTACAATGAGCAGTTCTTC.

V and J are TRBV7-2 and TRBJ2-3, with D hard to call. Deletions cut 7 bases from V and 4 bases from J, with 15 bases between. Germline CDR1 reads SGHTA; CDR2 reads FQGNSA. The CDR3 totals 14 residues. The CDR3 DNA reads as TGTGCCAGCACCCCTGAGCTGCCCCCAGATACGCAGTATTTT. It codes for CASTPELPPDTQYF.

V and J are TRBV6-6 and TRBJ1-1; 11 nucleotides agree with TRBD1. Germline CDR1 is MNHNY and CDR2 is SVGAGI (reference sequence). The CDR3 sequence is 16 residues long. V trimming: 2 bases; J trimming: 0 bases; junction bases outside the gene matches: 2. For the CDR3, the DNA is TGTGCCAGCAGTTACGGGACAGGGGGAATGAACACTGAAGCTTTCTTT. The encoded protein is CASSYGTGGMNTEAFF.

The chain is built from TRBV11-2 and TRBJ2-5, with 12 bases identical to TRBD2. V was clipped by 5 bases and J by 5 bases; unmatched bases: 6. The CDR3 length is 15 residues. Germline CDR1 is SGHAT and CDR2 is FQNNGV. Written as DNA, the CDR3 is TGTGCCAGCAGCCAGACTAGCGGGAGCGGCGAGACCCAGTACTTC. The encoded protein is CASSQTSGSGETQYF.

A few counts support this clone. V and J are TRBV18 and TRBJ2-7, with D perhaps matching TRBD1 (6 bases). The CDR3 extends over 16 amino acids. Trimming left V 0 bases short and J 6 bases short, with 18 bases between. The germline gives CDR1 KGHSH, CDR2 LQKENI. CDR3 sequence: CASSPPYTNRVGEQYF. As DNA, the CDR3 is TGTGCCAGCTCACCACCGTACACTAACAGGGTAGGCGAGCAGTACTTC.

The CDR3 DNA sequence: TGCAGCGCCCAAGCCCGGACAGGGGGCACTGAAGCTTTCTTT. This encodes CSAQARTGGTEAFF. The gene calls are TRBV29-1 and TRBJ1-1; 10 bases fit TRBD1. Germline CDR1 reads SQVTM; CDR2 reads ANQGSEA. The CDR3 length is 14 residues. The ends lost 7 bases at V and 4 bases at J; junction bases unmatched: 9.

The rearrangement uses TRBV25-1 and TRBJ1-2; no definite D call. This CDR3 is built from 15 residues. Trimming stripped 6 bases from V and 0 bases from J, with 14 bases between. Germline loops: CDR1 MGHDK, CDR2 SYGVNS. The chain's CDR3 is CASSPPGLANYGYTF. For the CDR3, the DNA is TGTGCCAGCAGCCCGCCCGGACTAGCTAACTATGGCTACACCTTC.

The CDR3 sequence: CAWSVEGSTQPQHF. The DNA for the CDR3 is TGTGCCTGGAGTGTAGAGGGTTCCACTCAGCCCCAGCATTTT. The chain joins TRBV30 to TRBJ1-5, with D unresolved. Between the trimmed V and J ends, which lost 0 bases and 6 bases, there was a span of 12 bases. The length of the CDR3 is 14 residues. Germline CDR1 reads GTSNPN; CDR2 reads SVGIG (reference sequence).

CDR3 region: CASSEASRGGTQYF. The CDR3 DNA reads as TGTGCCAGCAGTGAAGCAAGTCGGGGAGGGACCCAGTACTTC. The chain combines TRBV6-1 with TRBJ2-5, with D perhaps matching TRBD2 (6 bases). Trimming left V 0 bases short and J 7 bases short, with 12 bases between. The CDR3 is made up of 14 amino acids. Germline CDR1 MNHNS, CDR2 SASEGT.

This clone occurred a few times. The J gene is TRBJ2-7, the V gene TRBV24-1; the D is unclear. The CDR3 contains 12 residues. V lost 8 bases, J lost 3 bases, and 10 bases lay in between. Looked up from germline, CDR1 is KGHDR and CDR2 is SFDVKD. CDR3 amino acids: CATKTNIYEQYF. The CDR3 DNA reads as TGTGCCACCAAGACAAATATCTACGAGCAGTACTTC.

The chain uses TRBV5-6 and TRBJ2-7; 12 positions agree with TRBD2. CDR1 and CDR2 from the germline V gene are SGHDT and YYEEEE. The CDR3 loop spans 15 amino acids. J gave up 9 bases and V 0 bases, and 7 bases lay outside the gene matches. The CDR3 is CASSLELAGGPAQYF. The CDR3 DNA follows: TGTGCCAGCAGCTTGGAACTAGCGGGAGGACCCGCGCAGTACTTC.

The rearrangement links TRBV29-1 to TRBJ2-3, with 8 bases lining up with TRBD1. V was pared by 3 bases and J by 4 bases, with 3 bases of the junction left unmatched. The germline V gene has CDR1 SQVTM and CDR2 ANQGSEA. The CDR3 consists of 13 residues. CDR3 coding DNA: TGCAGCGTTGAGACAGGGGAGGCAGATACGCAGTATTTT. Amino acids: CSVETGEADTQYF.

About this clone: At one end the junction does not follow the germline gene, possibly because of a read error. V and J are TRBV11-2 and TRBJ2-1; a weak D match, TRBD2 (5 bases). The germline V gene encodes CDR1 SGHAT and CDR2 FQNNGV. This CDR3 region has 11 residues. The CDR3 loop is CASSLVRERFF. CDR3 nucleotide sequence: TGTGCCAGCAGCTTAGTTAGGGAGCGGTTCTTC. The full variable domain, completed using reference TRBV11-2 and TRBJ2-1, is EAGVAQSPRYKIIEKRQSVAFWCNPISGHATLYWYQQILGQGPKLLIQFQNNGVVDDSQLPKDRFSAERLKGVDSTLKIQPAKLEDSAVYLCASSLVRERFFGPGTRLTVL.

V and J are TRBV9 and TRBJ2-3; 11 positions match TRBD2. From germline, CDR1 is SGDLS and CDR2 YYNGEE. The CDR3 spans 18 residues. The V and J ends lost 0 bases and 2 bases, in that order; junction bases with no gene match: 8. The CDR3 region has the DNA TGTGCCAGCAGCGTAGCTAGGGCTAGCGGGGGGAACACAGATACGCAGTATTTT. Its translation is CASSVARASGGNTDTQYF.

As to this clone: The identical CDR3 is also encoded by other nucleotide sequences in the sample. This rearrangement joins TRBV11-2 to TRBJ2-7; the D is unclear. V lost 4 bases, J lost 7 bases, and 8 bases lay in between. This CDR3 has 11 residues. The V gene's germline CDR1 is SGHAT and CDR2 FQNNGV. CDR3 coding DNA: TGTGCCAGCAGCTCCGGTTTGGAGCAGTACTTC. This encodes CASSSGLEQYF.

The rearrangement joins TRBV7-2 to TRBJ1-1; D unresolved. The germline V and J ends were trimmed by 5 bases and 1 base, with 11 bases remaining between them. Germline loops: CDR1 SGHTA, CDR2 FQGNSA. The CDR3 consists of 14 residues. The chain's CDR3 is CASSPTTWNTEAFF. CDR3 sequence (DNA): TGTGCCAGCAGCCCGACAACATGGAACACTGAAGCTTTCTTT.

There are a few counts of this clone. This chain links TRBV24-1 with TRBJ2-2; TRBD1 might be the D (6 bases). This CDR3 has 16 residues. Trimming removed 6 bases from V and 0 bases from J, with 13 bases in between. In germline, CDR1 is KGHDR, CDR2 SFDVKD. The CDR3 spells CATSLQGSANTGELFF. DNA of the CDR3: TGTGCCACCAGTCTACAGGGTTCAGCGAACACCGGGGAGCTGTTTTTT.

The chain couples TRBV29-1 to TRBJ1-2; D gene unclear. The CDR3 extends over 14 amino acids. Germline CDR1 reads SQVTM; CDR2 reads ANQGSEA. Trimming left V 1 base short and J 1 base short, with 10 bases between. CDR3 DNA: TGCAGCGTTGAAGGGCCAACTAGTAACTATGGCTACACCTTC. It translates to CSVEGPTSNYGYTF.

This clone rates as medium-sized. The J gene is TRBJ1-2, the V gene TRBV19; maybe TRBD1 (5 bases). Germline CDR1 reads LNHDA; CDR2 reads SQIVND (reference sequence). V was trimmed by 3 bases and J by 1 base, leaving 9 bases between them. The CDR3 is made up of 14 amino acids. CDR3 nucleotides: TGTGCCAGTAGTATCGGACATTATAACTATGGCTACACCTTC. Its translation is CASSIGHYNYGYTF.

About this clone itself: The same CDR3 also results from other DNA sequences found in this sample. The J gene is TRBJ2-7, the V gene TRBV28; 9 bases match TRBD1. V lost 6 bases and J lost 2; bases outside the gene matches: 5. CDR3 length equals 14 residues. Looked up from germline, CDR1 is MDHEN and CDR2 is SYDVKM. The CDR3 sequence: CASSRRTGAYEQYF. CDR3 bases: TGTGCCAGCAGCCGTAGGACAGGGGCCTACGAGCAGTACTTC.

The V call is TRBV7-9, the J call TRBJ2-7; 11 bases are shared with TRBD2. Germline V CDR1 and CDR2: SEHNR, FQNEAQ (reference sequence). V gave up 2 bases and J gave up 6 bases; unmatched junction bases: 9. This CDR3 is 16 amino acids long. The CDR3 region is CASSLPLGTSGREQYF. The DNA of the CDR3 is TGTGCCAGCAGCTTACCCCTTGGGACTAGCGGCCGCGAGCAGTACTTC.

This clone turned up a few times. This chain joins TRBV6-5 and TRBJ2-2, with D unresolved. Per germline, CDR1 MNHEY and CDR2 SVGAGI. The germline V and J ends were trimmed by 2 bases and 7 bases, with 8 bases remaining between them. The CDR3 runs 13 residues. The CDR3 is CASSYAGFGELFF. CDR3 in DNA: TGTGCCAGCAGTTACGCCGGGTTCGGGGAGCTGTTTTTT.

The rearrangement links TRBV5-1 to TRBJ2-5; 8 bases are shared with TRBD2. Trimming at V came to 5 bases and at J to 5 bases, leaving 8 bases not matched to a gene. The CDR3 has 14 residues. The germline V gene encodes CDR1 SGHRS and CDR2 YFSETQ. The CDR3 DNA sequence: TGCGCCAGCAGACCTACACCGGGGGGGGAGACCCAGTACTTC. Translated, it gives CASRPTPGGETQYF.

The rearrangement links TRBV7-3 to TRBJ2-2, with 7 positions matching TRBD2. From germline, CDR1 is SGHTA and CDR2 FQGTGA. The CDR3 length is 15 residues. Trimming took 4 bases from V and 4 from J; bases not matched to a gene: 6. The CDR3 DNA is TGTGCCAGCAGCTCTAGCGGAGCGAGCACCGGGGAGCTGTTTTTT. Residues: CASSSSGASTGELFF.